The source of this TCR beta chain is a study of radiation and T cells in renal cell carcinoma. This CDR3 region has 15 residues. Per germline, CDR1 MNHEY and CDR2 SVGAGI. After removal of 8 bases from V and 5 bases from J, the junction contained 11 bases not matched to a gene. Time point reported: blood 4 weeks post-SBRT, at nephrectomy. The treatment: 15 Gy SBRT to primary tumor, nephrectomy 4 weeks later. Nephrectomy followed 15 Gy stereotactic body radiation by 4 weeks. Sequencing used immunoSEQ multiplex PCR; TCRdb keeps in-frame clones, though not all of them. Of roughly 58,000 clones detected, 70% to 80% appear once; the ten largest clones hold about 6.4%.

This TCR derives from a man between 60 and 70 years old with renal cell carcinoma. The sequenced sample was blood, obtained from a patient whose treatment included radiotherapy and nephrectomy. This rearrangement joins TRBV6-5 to TRBJ1-4; 7 bases agree with TRBD1. Written as DNA, the CDR3 is TGTGCCAGCCGACCGACCGGGACAGAGAATGAAAAACTGTTTTTT. Protein product: CASRPTGTENEKLFF.